This entry lists 26 T cell receptor beta chains sequenced from one sample in a study of T-cell reconstitution after alpha-beta-depleted transplantation in children. Using unique molecular identifiers, the investigators prepared the TCRbeta library. A single record per CDR3 protein comes from TCRdb applying MiXCR to the PCR reads. Counted here are about 610,000 distinct CDR3 sequences, about 10% occurring once; the ten biggest clones make up less than 5%. Here the sequenced sample was PBMCs from the stem cell graft donor, taken from the stem cell graft. Receptors originate from a human donor who donated a stem cell graft to a child with acute myeloid leukemia.

There are many counts of this clonotype. The chain joins TRBV12-3 or TRBV12-4 to TRBJ2-2; D is uncertain. Trimming stripped 6 bases from V and 4 bases from J, with 9 bases between. CDR3 size: 13 residues. The CDR3 reads CASSLRSTGELFF. CDR3 DNA: TGTGCCAGCAGCTTGAGGAGCACCGGGGAGCTGTTTTTT.

This clonotype has just a few counts. This chain uses TRBV30 with TRBJ2-1, with TRBD2 identical over 9 bases. Trimming took 5 bases from V and 2 from J; bases not matched to a gene: 4. This CDR3 is built from 14 residues. CDR1 GTSNPN and CDR2 SVGIG come from the germline V gene (reference sequence). The chain's CDR3 is CAWAGLATYNEQFF. The CDR3 DNA sequence: TGTGCCTGGGCGGGACTAGCCACCTACAATGAGCAGTTCTTC.

Ten or more counts support this clonotype. The genes are TRBV6-6 and TRBJ2-1; tentatively, D is TRBD2 (5 bases). Germline V gene lookup returns CDR1 MNHNY and CDR2 SVGAGI (reference sequence). The CDR3 runs 11 residues. The V end lost 7 bases, the J end lost 4 bases, and 5 bases lay between the germline ends. The CDR3 DNA reads TGTGCCAGCACGGGATACAATGAGCAGTTCTTC. This gives the protein CASTGYNEQFF.

This clonotype was seen ten or more times. The chain links TRBV12-3 or TRBV12-4 to TRBJ2-1, with D maybe TRBD2 (6 bases). Trimming cost V 2 bases and J 8 bases, with 22 bases left between them. The CDR3 runs 17 residues. The CDR3 loop reads CASSLRRGYRLGDEQFF. CDR3 sequence (DNA): TGTGCCAGCAGTTTAAGGCGGGGATACCGTCTGGGCGATGAGCAGTTCTTC.

This clonotype was picked up many times. The chain employs TRBV6-2 or TRBV6-3 and TRBJ2-2, with a tentative D call TRBD1 (5 bases). The CDR3 runs to 15 residues. Germline V gene sequence: CDR1 MNHEY, CDR2 SVGEGT. Trimming left V 4 bases short and J 5 bases short, with 14 bases between. This CDR3 is CASSSPGNGTGELFF. CDR3 DNA sequence: TGTGCCAGCAGTTCGCCAGGGAATGGTACCGGGGAGCTGTTTTTT.

This clonotype was counted ten times or more. This CDR3 reads CSARGMGVDEQFF. The CDR3 DNA is TGCAGTGCTAGAGGGATGGGGGTTGATGAGCAGTTCTTC. This chain uses TRBV20-1 with TRBJ2-1; D is tentatively TRBD1 or TRBD2 (5 bases each). The CDR3 is 13 amino acids. Germline CDR1 reads DFQATT; CDR2 reads SNEGSKA (reference sequence). Trimming stripped 1 base from V and 8 bases from J, with 12 bases between.

The genes are TRBV20-1 and TRBJ2-1; tentatively, D is TRBD1 (7 bases). The germline gives CDR1 DFQATT, CDR2 SNEGSKA (reference sequence). This CDR3 has 13 amino acids. The CDR3 DNA reads as TGCAGCCAGACAGGGAGGACAAACAATGAGCAGTTCTTC. It codes for CSQTGRTNNEQFF.

This clonotype was seen repeatedly, ten times or more. J is TRBJ2-7 and V is TRBV5-1; possibly TRBD2 for D (6 bases). The CDR3 loop spans 14 amino acids. Trimming cost V 2 bases and J 3 bases, with 12 bases left between them. The V gene's germline CDR1 is SGHRS and CDR2 YFSETQ. In DNA form, the CDR3 reads TGCGCCAGCAGCTTCCACCCGGACTACTACGAGCAGTACTTC. Amino acid sequence: CASSFHPDYYEQYF. The full variable domain, rest sourced from reference TRBV5-1 and TRBJ2-7, is KAGVTQTPRYLIKTRGQQVTLSCSPISGHRSVSWYQQTPGQGLQFLFEYFSETQRNKGNFPGRFSGRQFSNSRSEMNVSTLELGDSALYLCASSFHPDYYEQYFGPGTRLTVT.

The chain has TRBV29-1 and TRBJ2-7; possible D gene TRBD2, 6 bases. The V gene lost 1 base and the J gene lost 7 bases, with 8 bases spanning the gap. Germline V gene sequence: CDR1 SQVTM, CDR2 ANQGSEA. The CDR3 totals 11 residues. The CDR3 loop is CSVEGAGEQYF. CDR3 sequence (DNA): TGCAGCGTTGAAGGTGCGGGGGAGCAGTACTTC.

This clonotype was counted many times. The chain links TRBV9 to TRBJ2-7; TRBD2 matches at 8 bases. Germline V gene sequence: CDR1 SGDLS, CDR2 YYNGEE. The CDR3 extends over 15 amino acids. Trimming at V came to 3 bases and at J to 4 bases, leaving 9 bases not matched to a gene. This CDR3 is CASSEAAGGTYEQYF. CDR3 DNA: TGTGCCAGCAGCGAGGCGGCGGGAGGAACGTACGAGCAGTACTTC. The complete variable domain, with remaining parts taken from reference TRBV9 and TRBJ2-7, reads DSGVTQTPKHLITATGQRVTLRCSPRSGDLSVYWYQQSLDQGLQFLIQYYNGEERAKGNILERFSAQQFPDLHSELNLSSLELGDSALYFCASSEAAGGTYEQYFGPGTRLTVT.

This clonotype was found a few times. The J gene is TRBJ2-1, the V gene TRBV7-2; 9 positions match TRBD2. V gave up 3 bases and J gave up 8 bases; unmatched junction bases: 11. The CDR3 covers 16 residues. The germline V gene encodes CDR1 SGHTA and CDR2 FQGNSA. The CDR3 protein is CASSFLSGGHGYEQFF. CDR3 sequence (DNA): TGTGCCAGCAGCTTTTTAAGCGGGGGGCACGGGTATGAGCAGTTCTTC.

The sample holds a few counts of this clonotype. The chain combines TRBV21-1 with TRBJ1-5. TRBV21-1 is reported as a pseudogene. The CDR3 has 16 residues. In DNA, the CDR3 is TGTGCCAGCAGCAAAGAGGGAGGGGTTAGCAATCAGCCCCAGCATTTT. This encodes CASSKEGGVSNQPQHF.

The chain has TRBV15 and TRBJ1-2; D perhaps matches TRBD1 (6 bases). V was trimmed by 0 bases and J by 9 bases, leaving 14 bases between them. Germline lookup yields CDR1 LNHNV and CDR2 YYDKDF (reference sequence). This CDR3 comprises 14 residues. The CDR3 DNA reads TGTGCCACCAGCAGAGAATTCCAGGGGTATCGCTACACCTTC. It codes for CATSREFQGYRYTF. Full variable domain (rest looked up from reference TRBV15 and TRBJ1-2): DAMVIQNPRYQVTQFGKPVTLSCSQTLNHNVMYWYQQKSSQAPKLLFHYYDKDFNNEADTPDNFQSRRPNTSFCFLDIRSPGLGDTAMYLCATSREFQGYRYTFGSGTRLTVV.

J is TRBJ2-4 and V is TRBV7-2, with a weak D call TRBD2 (7 bases). This CDR3 has 13 amino acids. Germline V gene data show CDR1 as SGHTA and CDR2 as FQGNSA. V lost 1 base to trimming and J lost 15 bases, with 16 bases between them. The CDR3 region is CASSLEGGGPRYF. The CDR3 bases are TGTGCCAGCAGCTTAGAGGGGGGAGGGCCGAGGTACTTC.

Comments on this clonotype: This may be a read error, as it is one base from a much larger clone. This chain joins TRBV6-2 or TRBV6-3 and TRBJ2-7, with TRBD2 as a possible D gene (5 bases). The J call may not be correct, given that the DNA end is closer to TRBJ2-1. The CDR3 runs 12 residues. In germline, CDR1 is MNHEY, CDR2 SVGEGT. CDR3 bases: TGTGCCAGCCACTCGGGAAGCTACGAGCAGTTCTTC. This codes for CASHSGSYEQFF.

The chain joins TRBV30 to TRBJ2-7; D ambiguous. This CDR3 is built from 12 residues. In germline, CDR1 is GTSNPN, CDR2 SVGIG (reference sequence). CDR3 nucleotides: TGTGCAACAATCAGGACCAACTACGAGCAGTACTTC. This codes for CATIRTNYEQYF.

This clonotype was found a few times. The chain uses TRBV27 and TRBJ2-4; maybe TRBD1 (6 bases). Between the trimmed V and J ends, which lost 3 bases and 0 bases, there was a span of 15 bases. Germline values: CDR1 MNHEY, CDR2 SMNVEV (reference sequence). The CDR3 is made up of 17 amino acids. The CDR3 loop reads CASSFSRGLLAKNIQYF. The CDR3 DNA sequence: TGTGCCAGCAGTTTCTCCAGGGGATTGCTAGCCAAAAACATTCAGTACTTC.

This clonotype turned up a few times. This chain joins TRBV12-3 or TRBV12-4 and TRBJ2-2; 8 positions match TRBD1. The CDR3 has 13 amino acids. The junction had 4 bases not matched to a gene; V was cut back by 8 bases and J by 5 bases. The CDR3 region has the DNA TGTGCCAGCCACCACAGGGGGACCGGGGAGCTGTTTTTT. This gives the protein CASHHRGTGELFF.

V is TRBV11-2 and J is TRBJ1-3; 7 nucleotides agree with TRBD1. This CDR3 spans 19 amino acids. V lost 4 bases to trimming and J lost 1 base; unmatched junction nucleotides: 16. The V gene's germline CDR1 is SGHAT and CDR2 FQNNGV. The CDR3 DNA sequence: TGTGCCAGCAGCTCGACGGGAAACGAGGGGACAGCATCTGGAAACACCATATATTTT. Translating gives CASSSTGNEGTASGNTIYF.

This chain uses TRBV6-1 with TRBJ2-1, with 10 bases matching TRBD2. V dropped 6 bases and J dropped 7; count of bases not matched to a gene: 9. There are 15 residues in the CDR3. Germline V gene data show CDR1 as MNHNS and CDR2 as SASEGT. In DNA form, the CDR3 reads TGTGCCAGCAGCCAAACTAGCGGGAAGGTTAATGAGCAGTTCTTC. Translated: CASSQTSGKVNEQFF.

This clonotype was seen a few times. The chain is built from TRBV30 and TRBJ2-1; D is uncertain. V dropped 5 bases and J dropped 4 bases, with 9 bases sitting between them. CDR3 length equals 12 residues. Germline assignment: CDR1 GTSNPN and CDR2 SVGIG (reference sequence). CDR3 residues: CAWRFSYNEQFF. Here the CDR3 DNA reads TGTGCCTGGCGATTCTCATACAATGAGCAGTTCTTC.

The chain employs TRBV5-1 and TRBJ2-1, with D unclear. CDR3 length: 15 residues. V was cut by 6 bases and J by 0 bases, with 13 bases left in between. Germline V lookup: CDR1 SGHRS, CDR2 YFSETQ. CDR3 sequence (DNA): TGCGCCAGCACCCGAGATTTCCTCTCCTACAATGAGCAGTTCTTC. Amino acids: CASTRDFLSYNEQFF.

The CDR3 protein is CASSQEPGQGNNSPLHF. The CDR3 nucleotides are TGTGCCAGCAGCCAAGAACCTGGACAGGGTAACAATTCACCCCTCCACTTT. The rearrangement joins TRBV3-1 to TRBJ1-6; 8 bases align to TRBD1. Unmatched junction bases numbered 8, after V lost 0 bases and J lost 7 bases. This CDR3 comprises 17 residues. Germline V gene lookup returns CDR1 LGHDT and CDR2 YNNKEL (reference sequence).

The table lists this clonotype with many counts. This chain joins TRBV28 and TRBJ2-1; D is possibly TRBD2 (6 bases). The germline gives CDR1 MDHEN, CDR2 SYDVKM. Trimming stripped 6 bases from V and 1 base from J, with 10 bases between. This CDR3 is built from 14 residues. DNA for the CDR3: TGTGCCAGCAGCCAGCGGGTGTCCTACAATGAGCAGTTCTTC. It translates to CASSQRVSYNEQFF. Complete variable domain (other parts from reference TRBV28 and TRBJ2-1): DVKVTQSSRYLVKRTGEKVFLECVQDMDHENMFWYRQDPGLGLRLIYFSYDVKMKEKGDIPEGYSVSREKKERFSLILESASTNQTSMYLCASSQRVSYNEQFFGPGTRLTVL.

At least ten counts were recorded for this clonotype. The CDR3 is CAISVLTAGGGEQYF. In DNA, the CDR3 is TGTGCCATCAGTGTTTTAACCGCGGGAGGAGGCGAGCAGTACTTC. The V call is TRBV10-3, the J call TRBJ2-7; TRBD2 matches 8 bases. Per germline, CDR1 ENHRY and CDR2 SYGVKD. The CDR3 sequence is 15 residues long. V trimming: 4 bases; J trimming: 6 bases; junction bases outside the gene matches: 11.

V gene TRBV12-3 or TRBV12-4 combines with J gene TRBJ1-6; 8 bases are a match to TRBD1. V lost 5 bases and J lost 7; bases outside the gene matches: 7. The CDR3 loop spans 15 amino acids. Written as DNA, the CDR3 is TGTGCCAGCAGTATTACAGGGGGATGGAATTCACCCCTCCACTTT. This encodes CASSITGGWNSPLHF.